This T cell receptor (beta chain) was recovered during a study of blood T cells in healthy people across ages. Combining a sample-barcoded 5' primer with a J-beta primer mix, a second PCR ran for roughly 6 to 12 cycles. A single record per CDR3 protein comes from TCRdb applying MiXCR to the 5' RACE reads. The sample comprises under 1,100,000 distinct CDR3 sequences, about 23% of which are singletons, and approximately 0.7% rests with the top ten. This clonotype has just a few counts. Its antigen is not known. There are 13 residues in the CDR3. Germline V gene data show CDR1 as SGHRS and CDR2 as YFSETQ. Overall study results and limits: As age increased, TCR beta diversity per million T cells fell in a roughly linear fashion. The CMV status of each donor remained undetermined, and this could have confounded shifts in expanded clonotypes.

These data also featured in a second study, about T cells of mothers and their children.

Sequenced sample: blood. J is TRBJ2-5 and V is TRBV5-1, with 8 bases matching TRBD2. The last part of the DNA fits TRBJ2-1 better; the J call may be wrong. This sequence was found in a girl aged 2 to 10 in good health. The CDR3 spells CASTPGGPEEQFF. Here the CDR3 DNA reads TGCGCCAGCACCCCGGGAGGGCCGGAAGAGCAGTTCTTC.